Shown below are 27 T cell receptor beta chains from a single sample sequenced in a study of blood T cell repertoires in COVID-19. Some clones are missing from TCRdb's copy, which holds only in-frame ones; the method was immunoSEQ multiplex PCR. In the table there are around 58,000 clones, around 89% of which are singletons. The specimen sequenced was PBMCs or T cells enriched from blood (not recorded which). The receptor set was obtained from a woman in her forties who had recovered from COVID-19.

This clone was counted only a few times. The rearrangement joins TRBV5-1 to TRBJ2-5, with unresolved D. CDR1 and CDR2 from the germline V gene are SGHRS and YFSETQ. V gave up 4 bases and J gave up 3 bases, with 10 bases separating them. The CDR3 runs to 13 residues. Here the CDR3 DNA reads TGCGCCAGCAGCCCCCAGGTAGAAGAGACCCAGTACTTC. Encoded protein: CASSPQVEETQYF.

This chain joins TRBV5-4 and TRBJ1-1; TRBD1 matches at 10 bases. The ends lost 7 bases at V and 1 base at J; junction bases unmatched: 7. The V gene's germline CDR1 is SGHNT and CDR2 YYREEE (reference sequence). The CDR3 sequence is 15 residues long. The CDR3 sequence is CASGDRGRGNTEAFF. In DNA form, the CDR3 reads TGTGCCAGCGGAGACAGGGGGCGTGGGAACACTGAAGCTTTCTTT. Drawing the rest from reference TRBV5-4 and TRBJ1-1, the complete variable domain is ETGVTQSPTHLIKTRGQQVTLRCSSQSGHNTVSWYQQALGQGPQFIFQYYREEENGRGNFPPRFSGLQFPNYSSELNVNALELDDSALYLCASGDRGRGNTEAFFGQGTRLTVV.

V is TRBV7-6 and J is TRBJ1-6, with D maybe TRBD1 (5 bases). V lost 0 bases and J lost 8, with 11 bases in between. This CDR3 is built from 15 residues. The germline gives CDR1 SGHVS, CDR2 FNYEAQ. This CDR3 reads CASSLALDTHSPLHF. The DNA of the CDR3 is TGTGCCAGCAGCTTAGCGTTGGACACCCATTCACCCCTCCACTTT.

The gene calls are TRBV20-1 and TRBJ2-7; D might be TRBD1 (5 bases). The CDR3 contains 11 residues. Germline CDR1 reads DFQATT; CDR2 reads SNEGSKA (reference sequence). Trimming removed 0 bases at V and 11 bases at J, with 11 bases between. Here the CDR3 reads CSARDVQGEYF. For the CDR3, the DNA is TGCAGTGCTAGAGACGTCCAGGGCGAGTACTTC.

The CDR3 bases are TGCGCCAGCAGCGGAGGGAGCTCCTACAATGAGCAGTTCTTC. Protein: CASSGGSSYNEQFF. V gene TRBV5-1 combines with J gene TRBJ2-1; tentatively, D is TRBD2 (6 bases). Germline values: CDR1 SGHRS, CDR2 YFSETQ. This CDR3 is 14 amino acids long. V lost 4 bases to trimming and J lost 0 bases, with 8 bases between them.

This rearrangement joins TRBV5-1 to TRBJ2-3; perhaps TRBD2 as D (5 bases). Germline values: CDR1 SGHRS, CDR2 YFSETQ. The CDR3 extends over 16 amino acids. V was shortened by 0 bases and J by 1 base, with 12 bases between the two germline ends. CDR3 nucleotides: TGCGCCAGCAGCTTGGGGATCGGGATCCGCACAGATACGCAGTATTTT. This codes for CASSLGIGIRTDTQYF.

The rearrangement joins TRBV7-2 to TRBJ2-6, with 7 bases fitting TRBD2. This CDR3 region has 18 residues. J gave up 4 bases and V 4 bases, and 13 bases lay outside the gene matches. The germline V gene encodes CDR1 SGHTA and CDR2 FQGNSA. The CDR3 is CASSWPPGGRRGANVLTF. The CDR3 coding sequence is TGTGCCAGCAGCTGGCCCCCGGGGGGTCGTAGGGGGGCCAACGTCCTGACTTTC.

The chain has TRBV2 and TRBJ2-5; 7 nucleotides line up with TRBD2. Germline V lookup: CDR1 SNHLY, CDR2 FYNNEI. The CDR3 length is 14 residues. With 4 bases clipped from V and 7 bases from J, the junction kept 9 bases outside the gene matches. CDR3 coding DNA: TGTGCCAGCAGTGGGAGCGGGGCGGCGGCGACCCAGTACTTC. Protein product: CASSGSGAAATQYF.

This chain links TRBV30 with TRBJ2-1; TRBD2 matches 14 bases. V lost 4 bases, J lost 5 bases, and 1 base stayed unmatched. CDR1 and CDR2 from the germline V gene are GTSNPN and SVGIG (reference sequence). The CDR3 has 14 amino acids. CDR3 bases: TGTGCCTGGAAGACTAGCGGGGGGGACAATGAGCAGTTCTTC. As protein: CAWKTSGGDNEQFF.

The chain uses TRBV5-1 and TRBJ2-3, with 8 bases that match TRBD2. This CDR3 is 17 amino acids long. Germline V gene data show CDR1 as SGHRS and CDR2 as YFSETQ. Germline trimming cut 3 bases from V and 3 bases from J; bases unmatched to any gene: 12. CDR3 bases: TGCGCCAGCAGCTACCGGAGTAGCGGGGAGGCGACAGATACGCAGTATTTT. This sequence encodes CASSYRSSGEATDTQYF.

This chain joins TRBV6-1 and TRBJ1-2, with D unclear. The germline V and J ends were trimmed by 0 bases and 2 bases, with 10 bases remaining between them. The CDR3 length is 15 residues. Germline values: CDR1 MNHNS, CDR2 SASEGT. CDR3 sequence: CASSEALGENYGYTF. The CDR3 bases are TGTGCCAGCAGTGAAGCTCTTGGAGAGAACTATGGCTACACCTTC.

The chain couples TRBV5-4 to TRBJ1-3, with D possibly matching TRBD1 (6 bases). The CDR3 extends over 17 amino acids. The V gene's germline CDR1 is SGHNT and CDR2 YYREEE (reference sequence). The V gene lost 4 bases and the J gene lost 0 bases, with 17 bases spanning the gap. The CDR3 region has the DNA TGTGCCAGCAGCCCCACCCCCGGGACACTCTCTGGAAACACCATATATTTT. Translated: CASSPTPGTLSGNTIYF.

This clone was seen a single time. The V call is TRBV2, the J call TRBJ2-3; tentative D call: TRBD2 (6 bases). The CDR3 sequence is 13 residues long. The V end was cut by 6 bases, the J end by 1 base, with 8 bases between. CDR1 is SNHLY, CDR2 FYNNEI, per germline. CDR3: CASRGTGTDTQYF. CDR3 sequence (DNA): TGTGCCAGCAGGGGGACTGGCACAGATACGCAGTATTTT.

The chain carries TRBV5-1 and TRBJ2-3; D may be TRBD1 (7 bases). There are 16 residues in the CDR3. V dropped 5 bases and J dropped 0 bases, with 16 bases sitting between them. Germline assignment: CDR1 SGHRS and CDR2 YFSETQ. CDR3 DNA sequence: TGCGCCAGCAGTTCGGGGCAGGGGGGAAGCACAGATACGCAGTATTTT. It encodes CASSSGQGGSTDTQYF.

The V gene is TRBV3-1 (or the pseudogene TRBV3-2), the J gene TRBJ2-3; possibly TRBD1 for D (6 bases). Germline-derived CDR1 and CDR2 are LGHDT and YNNKEL (reference sequence). There are 15 residues in the CDR3. The V gene lost 1 base and the J gene lost 8 bases, with 16 bases spanning the gap. The CDR3 sequence: CASSQVGRGKGTQYF. CDR3 nucleotides: TGTGCCAGCAGCCAAGTGGGCAGGGGTAAGGGTACGCAGTATTTT.

A single count supports this clone. This sequence joins TRBV14 and TRBJ2-1, with D unclear. CDR1 is SGHDN and CDR2 is FVKESK in the germline V gene. The CDR3 is 16 amino acids. The V and J ends lost 1 base and 0 bases respectively, with 10 bases between them. Here the CDR3 reads CASSQGRLISYNEQFF. The CDR3 DNA reads as TGTGCCAGCAGCCAAGGTCGACTTATCTCCTACAATGAGCAGTTCTTC.

The genes are TRBV27 and TRBJ1-5; possibly TRBD1 for D (5 bases). Trimming shortened V by 5 bases and J by 7 bases, and 15 bases separated the two germline ends. The CDR3 sequence is 14 residues long. The germline V gene encodes CDR1 MNHEY and CDR2 SMNVEV (reference sequence). The CDR3 spells CASSPSGLQQPQHF. CDR3 coding DNA: TGTGCCAGCAGTCCTTCGGGACTGCAGCAGCCCCAGCATTTT.

The V and J genes are TRBV19 and TRBJ2-3; 8 bases align to TRBD1. With V trimmed by 1 base and J by 2 bases, 5 bases remained unmatched. Germline V gene lookup returns CDR1 LNHDA and CDR2 SQIVND (reference sequence). The CDR3 loop spans 16 amino acids. This CDR3 is CASSIVRGRNTDTQYF. In nucleotides, the CDR3 is TGTGCCAGTAGTATAGTCAGGGGGCGTAACACAGATACGCAGTATTTT.

This rearrangement joins TRBV27 to TRBJ2-6, with TRBD1 identical over 7 bases. This CDR3 spans 16 amino acids. From germline, CDR1 is MNHEY and CDR2 SMNVEV (reference sequence). The ends lost 4 bases at V and 2 bases at J; junction bases unmatched: 5. DNA of the CDR3: TGTGCCAGCAGTTCATCTGGACAGGCTGGGGCCAACGTCCTGACTTTC. Its protein product is CASSSSGQAGANVLTF.

This clone appeared once. This chain joins TRBV6-5 and TRBJ1-4; 7 nucleotides align to TRBD1. The V gene end was trimmed by 8 bases and the J gene end by 2 bases; junction bases not matched to a gene: 5. CDR3 length: 14 amino acids. Germline V CDR1 and CDR2: MNHEY, SVGAGI. CDR3 sequence reads: CASGETGTNEKLFF. CDR3 coding DNA: TGTGCCAGCGGGGAGACAGGGACTAATGAAAAACTGTTTTTT.

V usage is TRBV4-1 and J usage is TRBJ2-3; D uncertain. Germline V gene data show CDR1 as MGHRA and CDR2 as YSYEKL. The CDR3 runs to 15 residues. V was trimmed by 3 bases and J by 2 bases, leaving 12 bases between them. Here the CDR3 reads CASSQIETYTDTQYF. The CDR3 DNA reads as TGCGCCAGCAGCCAGATAGAGACATACACAGATACGCAGTATTTT.

J is TRBJ1-2 and V is TRBV12-3 or TRBV12-4; unclear D gene. Trimming took off 4 bases at V and 6 bases at J, with 12 bases between the two ends. This CDR3 comprises 13 residues. The CDR3 sequence is CASSSMAGHGYTF. For the CDR3, the DNA is TGTGCCAGCAGTTCAATGGCAGGTCATGGCTACACCTTC.

The chain combines TRBV5-4 with TRBJ2-3, with a possible D match to TRBD2 (7 bases). The CDR3 runs to 17 residues. Trimming removed 3 bases at V and 0 bases at J, with 17 bases between. Germline CDR1 is SGHNT and CDR2 is YYREEE (reference sequence). The CDR3: CASSSGGSVASTDTQYF. The CDR3, as DNA: TGTGCCAGCAGCTCGGGGGGCTCAGTGGCTAGCACAGATACGCAGTATTTT.

CDR3 sequence (DNA): TGTGCCAGCAGCTTAGGCCTAGCGGGGGTCAATGAGCAGTTCTTC. Its protein is CASSLGLAGVNEQFF. The V and J genes are TRBV11-2 and TRBJ2-1; 10 nucleotides match TRBD2. The CDR3 spans 15 residues. Germline V gene lookup returns CDR1 SGHAT and CDR2 FQNNGV. The trim removed 1 base at V and 6 bases at J, leaving 3 bases unmatched.

The J gene is TRBJ1-1, the V gene TRBV19, with D tentatively TRBD1 (6 bases). V was pared by 7 bases and J by 0 bases, with 15 bases between. Germline lookup yields CDR1 LNHDA and CDR2 SQIVND (reference sequence). The CDR3 extends over 15 amino acids. The CDR3 nucleotides read TGTGCCAGTACCGCCCTAGGACAGCTGAACACTGAAGCTTTCTTT. Translation gives CASTALGQLNTEAFF.

The CDR3 DNA follows: TGCGCCAGCAGCGCCGGCCCGACAGGGGGATTTGGGAATGAGCAGTTCTTC. This translates into CASSAGPTGGFGNEQFF. The genes are TRBV5-1 and TRBJ2-1, with 9 bases that match TRBD1. V was clipped by 4 bases and J by 7 bases; unmatched bases: 15. Germline-derived CDR1 and CDR2 are SGHRS and YFSETQ. This CDR3 spans 17 amino acids.

Written as DNA, the CDR3 is TGTGCCAGTAGTGCGGGCGGGACGGAGGTGACTGAAGCTTTCTTT. This sequence encodes CASSAGGTEVTEAFF. The rearrangement uses TRBV19 and TRBJ1-1, with D perhaps TRBD1 (5 bases). The CDR3 spans 15 residues. Germline assignment: CDR1 LNHDA and CDR2 SQIVND (reference sequence). Trimming shortened V by 5 bases and J by 5 bases, and 18 bases separated the two germline ends.